This T cell receptor beta chain is drawn from a study of sequential checkpoint blockade in melanoma. Study-level background: Patients were randomized 1:1 to nivolumab-then-ipilimumab or ipilimumab-then-nivolumab first-line. After both sequences, patients received maintenance nivolumab.

Repertoires were generated with immunoSEQ multiplex PCR, while TCRdb's copy carries only in-frame clones and drops some. This repertoire shows 10,000 or so clones, about two thirds found once; its top ten account for about 28%. Described treatment: randomized to nivolumab then ipilimumab (arm A) or the reverse (arm B). Patients had received no earlier DNA-damaging chemotherapy. From thawed PBMCs, live CD3+CD8+ cells negative for CD19 and CD56 were sorted. Germline V lookup: CDR1 MNHEY, CDR2 SVGAGI. The CDR3 has 14 amino acids. V lost 5 bases to trimming and J lost 7 bases, with 18 bases between them. This sequence joins TRBV6-5 and TRBJ2-7; the D gene is possibly TRBD2 (6 bases). The clonotype comes from a human donor with melanoma. Source: CD8+ T cells sorted from blood (inferred from file names), taken from a patient given nivolumab and ipilimumab in sequence. CDR3 region: CASSLRRLGREQYF. In DNA, the CDR3 is TGTGCCAGCAGTCTCAGGCGGCTCGGGAGAGAGCAGTACTTC.